This T cell receptor (beta chain) was sequenced in a study of blood T cell dynamics during melanoma immunotherapy. Turning to the study itself: First-line therapy was either pembrolizumab or nivolumab with ipilimumab for metastatic melanoma. Study conclusions and caveats: Clones driving repertoire changes may be melanoma-specific or general immune activation.

This clone was seen more than once but under ten times. The antigen remains undetermined. The CDR3 has 12 amino acids. Germline V lookup: CDR1 SQVTM, CDR2 ANQGSEA. The V end was cut by 2 bases, the J end by 6 bases, with 7 bases between. Some clones are missing from TCRdb's copy, which holds only in-frame ones; the method was immunoSEQ multiplex PCR. Here the sample spans 2,500 to 3,500 clones, 70% to 90% being singletons. Documented time point: week 3, after first cycle of checkpoint inhibitor. Blood was drawn before treatment and at week 3 after checkpoint blockade. Disease control meant complete response, partial response or stable disease at 12 weeks.

The J gene is TRBJ2-2, the V gene TRBV29-1; D unclear. The receptor's source is a human donor with melanoma. Sequencing used blood, obtained from a patient treated with checkpoint blockade. The chain's CDR3 is CSVESSSGELFF. The CDR3 region has the DNA TGCAGCGTTGAAAGTAGCTCCGGGGAGCTGTTTTTT.